This T cell receptor beta chain derives from a study of blood T cell repertoires in COVID-19. Clones were read by immunoSEQ multiplex PCR, and TCRdb kept only the in-frame ones, dropping some. The table lists about 99,000 clones, approximately 87% of them singletons. The CDR3 covers 18 residues. CDR1 and CDR2 from the germline V gene are SGDLS and YYNGEE. The J segment lost 0 bases and the V segment lost 2 bases, leaving 6 bases of the junction unmatched. The V and J genes are TRBV9 and TRBJ2-3; 13 bases are shared with TRBD2. The specimen sequenced was peripheral blood. This TCR was recovered from a human donor in a cohort sampled during active or convalescent COVID-19. This CDR3 reads CASSVTSGGTLSTDTQYF. The DNA for the CDR3 is TGTGCCAGCAGCGTGACTAGCGGGGGGACCCTTAGCACAGATACGCAGTATTTT.